This T cell receptor (beta chain) was documented in a study of blood T cell repertoires in COVID-19 (dated by TCRdb to about 2020). In the study overall: Samples covering the acute and convalescent phases of COVID-19 were provided by collaborators in the United States, Italy and Spain. The prospective study material was composed of cDNA or gDNA derived from T cells, B-cell-depleted T cells, or PBMCs. The dataset comprised deeply sampled blood TCRbeta repertoires from subjects exposed to, actively infected with, or recovered from COVID-19. The repertoires were made available in a free public database intended to serve as a resource for research on the immune response to SARS-CoV-2. Samples were obtained from the ongoing ImmuneRACE study (first 160 participants) and from 1,200 or so subjects provided by 6 global collaborators. A de-identified subject ID, COVID-19 status, age in years and sex were almost always included in the sample metadata. Where available, HLA class I and class II types were obtained from metadata supplied by the sample provider rather than from assay-based typing. Study-wide findings and limitations: The amount of clinical and demographic metadata varied by source and participant and was provided uncurated.

Each collaborating institution followed its own protocols to collect whole blood in K2EDTA tubes. For TCRbeta analysis, collaborator samples were shipped as frozen whole blood, as isolated PBMCs, or as DNA extracted from either sample type. TCRbeta CDR3 regions were amplified from genomic DNA using the immunoSEQ Assay, a bias-controlled multiplex PCR. In the original analysis: The number of nucleated cells in each sample was estimated from the amplification of reference gene primers within the assay. Sequence reads were collapsed and filtered to measure the absolute abundance of every unique TCRbeta CDR3 rearrangement. For each sample, productive Simpson clonality was calculated by taking the square root of Simpson's diversity index across productive rearrangements. Imported from immuneACCESS, the table was reduced by TCRdb to in-frame sequences with V and J called. These copies leave out some clones; in studies compared against another copy, an unresolved V gene accounts for under half, and the cause of the remainder is not known. V, J and clone size reflect that table, while D and trimming were determined from the DNA. Within this sample are around 200,000 clones, with roughly 86% of them counted one time only. The ten top clones hold 1.5% to 2% of the sample.

Of note for this clone: The clone's antigen remains unknown. The sample holds no much larger clone one base away, and base qualities are not on file.

V gives up 3 bases and J gives up 7 bases, and the segment between their germline ends measures 13 bases. The CDR3, from cysteine to phenylalanine, totals 14 residues. The CDR3 DNA has 42 bases and is translated from base 1. CDR1 is given as SGHRS and CDR2 as YFSETQ, both from the germline V gene. This receptor was obtained from a young man with active or convalescent COVID-19. The rearranged segments are TRBV5-1 and TRBJ1-4, with the D gene call left open. The specimen was peripheral blood. The CDR3: CASSSGVMSEKLFF. The bases read TGCGCCAGCAGCTCGGGTGTAATGAGTGAAAAACTGTTTTTT.